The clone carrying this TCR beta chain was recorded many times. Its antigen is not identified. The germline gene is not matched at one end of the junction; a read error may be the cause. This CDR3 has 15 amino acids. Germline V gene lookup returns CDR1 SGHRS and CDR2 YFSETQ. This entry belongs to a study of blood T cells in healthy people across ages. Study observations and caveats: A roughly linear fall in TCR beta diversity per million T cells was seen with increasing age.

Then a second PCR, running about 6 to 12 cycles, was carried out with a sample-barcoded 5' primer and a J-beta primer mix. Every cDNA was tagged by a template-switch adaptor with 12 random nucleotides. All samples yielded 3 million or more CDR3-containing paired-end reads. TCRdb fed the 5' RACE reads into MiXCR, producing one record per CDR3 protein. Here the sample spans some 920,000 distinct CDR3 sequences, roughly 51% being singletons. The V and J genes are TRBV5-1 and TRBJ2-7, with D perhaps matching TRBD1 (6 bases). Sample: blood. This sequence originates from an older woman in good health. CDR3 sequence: CASSLGQPSSYEQYF. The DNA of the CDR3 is TGTGCCAGCAGCTTGGGACAACCGAGCTCCTACGAGCAGTACTTC.